Listed below are T cell receptor beta chains from one sample, sequenced in a study of cytomegalovirus exposure and HLA in healthy donors. Clones were sequenced by immunoSEQ multiplex PCR, and TCRdb holds only the in-frame ones, with some missing. The sample carries 150,000 to 200,000 clones, about 83% recorded once. Sequencing was carried out using PBMCs. The receptors were sampled from a woman between 25 and 40 years old in good health and CMV-seronegative. Each CDR3 is given with its conserved first and last residue. Fields, in order: D gene, J gene, clone size, V gene, CDR3 DNA, CDR3 protein. The D gene is left open where the match is weak. Not every row has a clone size; where given, it reads once, few, many or a size class.

d_gene: TRBD2; j_gene: TRBJ2-7; abundance: -; v_gene: TRBV30; CDR3nt: TGTGCCTGGAGTGGCGGGGGATCGAGCTCCTACGAGCAGTACTTC; CDR3aa: CAWSGGGSSSYEQYF
d_gene: TRBD1; j_gene: TRBJ1-1; abundance: -; v_gene: TRBV4-3; CDR3nt: TGCGCCAGCAGCCTACTGGACAGGGGCGAAGCTTTCTTT; CDR3aa: CASSLLDRGEAFF
d_gene: TRBD1; j_gene: TRBJ1-1; abundance: -; v_gene: TRBV4-1; CDR3nt: TGCGCCAGCAGACATACAGGGGGCGGGATGAACACTGAAGCTTTCTTT; CDR3aa: CASRHTGGGMNTEAFF
d_gene: TRBD2; j_gene: TRBJ2-1; abundance: -; v_gene: TRBV18; CDR3nt: TGTGCCAGCTCATCCGCTAGCGGGAGAAACAATGAGCAGTTCTTC; CDR3aa: CASSSASGRNNEQFF
d_gene: -; j_gene: TRBJ2-4; abundance: -; v_gene: TRBV10-1; CDR3nt: TGCGCCAGCCAGGCTGGGGGGAAAAACATTCAGTACTTC; CDR3aa: CASQAGGKNIQYF
d_gene: TRBD2; j_gene: TRBJ2-7; abundance: -; v_gene: TRBV28; CDR3nt: TGTGCCAGCAGTTTGCTCAGCGGGGGGAACTCCTACGAGCAGTACTTC; CDR3aa: CASSLLSGGNSYEQYF
d_gene: TRBD1; j_gene: TRBJ1-2; abundance: -; v_gene: TRBV19; CDR3nt: TGTGCCAGTAGTATAGATTCCCGACAGGGAACCTACACCTTC; CDR3aa: CASSIDSRQGTYTF
d_gene: TRBD1; j_gene: TRBJ2-2; abundance: -; v_gene: TRBV7-2; CDR3nt: TGTGCCAGCAGCCGGGACAGGATGAACACCGGGGAGCTGTTTTTT; CDR3aa: CASSRDRMNTGELFF
d_gene: TRBD1; j_gene: TRBJ1-2; abundance: once; v_gene: TRBV2; CDR3nt: TGTGCCAGCAGTGAGCGCGTACCGGGACAGGGGATCGGTGGCTACACCTTC; CDR3aa: CASSERVPGQGIGGYTF
d_gene: TRBD1; j_gene: TRBJ2-1; abundance: -; v_gene: TRBV5-8; CDR3nt: TGTGCCAGCAGCTTGGTAGGACAGGGATCCTACAATGAGCAGTTCTTC; CDR3aa: CASSLVGQGSYNEQFF